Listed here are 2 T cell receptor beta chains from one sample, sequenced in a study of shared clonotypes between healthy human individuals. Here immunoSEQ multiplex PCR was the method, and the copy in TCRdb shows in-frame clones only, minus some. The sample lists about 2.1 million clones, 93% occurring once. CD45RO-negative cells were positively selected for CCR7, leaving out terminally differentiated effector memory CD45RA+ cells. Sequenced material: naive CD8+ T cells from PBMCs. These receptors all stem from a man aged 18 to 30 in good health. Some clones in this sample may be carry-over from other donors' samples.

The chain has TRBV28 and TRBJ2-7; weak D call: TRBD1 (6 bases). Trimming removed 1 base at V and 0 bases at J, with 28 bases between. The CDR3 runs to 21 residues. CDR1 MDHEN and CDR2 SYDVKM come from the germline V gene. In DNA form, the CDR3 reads TGTGCCAGCAGTTTATCTCGTCGTGGGGGTAGCGTACAGGGCGCCTCCTACGAGCAGTACTTC. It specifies CASSLSRRGGSVQGASYEQYF.

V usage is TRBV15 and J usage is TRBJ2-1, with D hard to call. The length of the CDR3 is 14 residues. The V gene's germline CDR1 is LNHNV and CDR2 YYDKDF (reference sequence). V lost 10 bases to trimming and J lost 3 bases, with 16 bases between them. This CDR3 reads CAISISRGYNEQFF. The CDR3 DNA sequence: TGTGCCATCTCAATATCACGCGGCTACAATGAGCAGTTCTTC. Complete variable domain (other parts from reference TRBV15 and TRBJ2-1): DAMVIQNPRYQVTQFGKPVTLSCSQTLNHNVMYWYQQKSSQAPKLLFHYYDKDFNNEADTPDNFQSRRPNTSFCFLDIRSPGLGDTAMYLCAISISRGYNEQFFGPGTRLTVL.